The clone carrying this T cell receptor beta chain showed up many times. Antigen: not known. This entry comes from a study of Graves' ophthalmopathy and Graves' hyperthyroidism. For repertoire sequencing, the TCR beta CDR3 regions were amplified from RNA transcripts. RT-PCR with HTBI primers came first, then second-round multiplex PCR. TCRdb independently ran MiXCR on the multiplex PCR reads; one entry per CDR3 protein. Among under 200,000 distinct CDR3 sequences listed, more than 30% were seen once. CDR1 is SNHLY and CDR2 is FYNNEI in the germline V gene. The CDR3 runs to 13 residues. Trimming shortened V by 5 bases and J by 2 bases, and 9 bases separated the two germline ends. The study, taken as a whole, reports: Blood also held most thyroid clonotypes expanded above 0.001 frequency.

The TCR was taken from a woman between 40 and 55 years old with Graves' ophthalmopathy. The gene calls are TRBV2 and TRBJ2-5, with D perhaps matching TRBD1 (6 bases). Sequencing was performed on peripheral blood. CDR3 coding DNA: TGTGCCAGCAGTACAGGGTGGCAAGAGACCCAGTACTTC. It codes for CASSTGWQETQYF.